Listed below are T cell receptor beta chains from one sample, sequenced in a study of shared clonotypes between healthy human individuals. Method: immunoSEQ multiplex PCR; TCRdb's copy keeps in-frame clones and lacks some. Of a few million clones in the sample, approximately 95% were seen once. Sequenced material: naive CD4+ T cells from PBMCs. Source of these receptors: a man between 18 and 35 years old in good health. Some clones in this sample may be carry-over from other donors' samples. CDR3s include the opening cysteine and the closing phenylalanine or tryptophan. Fields, in order: D gene, clone size, V gene, J gene, CDR3 DNA, CDR3 protein. D genes are given only for firm matches. Some rows have no size entry. The others give once, few or many, or a class for an expanded clone.

d_gene: TRBD2; abundance: -; v_gene: TRBV9; j_gene: TRBJ2-5; CDR3nt: TGTGCCAGCAGCTTAGGGAGAGGCGGGAGGTTCCAAGAGACCCAGTACTTC; CDR3aa: CASSLGRGGRFQETQYF
d_gene: -; abundance: -; v_gene: TRBV28; j_gene: TRBJ1-2; CDR3nt: TGTGCCAGCATGAACCATGCCGAGGGCTGGTACTATGGCTACACCTTC; CDR3aa: CASMNHAEGWYYGYTF
d_gene: TRBD1; abundance: -; v_gene: TRBV7-2; j_gene: TRBJ2-7; CDR3nt: TGTGCCAGCAGACAGGGGGTAATCCCCCCGTACGAGCAGTACTTC; CDR3aa: CASRQGVIPPYEQYF
d_gene: -; abundance: few; v_gene: TRBV7-2; j_gene: TRBJ2-5; CDR3nt: TGTGCCAGCAGCTTGCAACTTTGGGCAATAGAGACCCAGTACTTC; CDR3aa: CASSLQLWAIETQYF
d_gene: -; abundance: -; v_gene: TRBV18; j_gene: TRBJ2-7; CDR3nt: TGTGCCAGCTCACCAGGCGTGTGGACGTTGGGCGAGCAGTACTTC; CDR3aa: CASSPGVWTLGEQYF
d_gene: TRBD1; abundance: -; v_gene: TRBV19; j_gene: TRBJ1-2; CDR3nt: TGTGCCTCCACCACTCACAGGGGCGGCTCCCCAAACTATGGCTACACCTTC; CDR3aa: CASTTHRGGSPNYGYTF
d_gene: -; abundance: -; v_gene: TRBV5-4; j_gene: TRBJ1-1; CDR3nt: TGTGCCAGCAGCTTCGGGGGCTCCCCAGACACTGAAGCTTTCTTT; CDR3aa: CASSFGGSPDTEAFF
d_gene: -; abundance: -; v_gene: TRBV7-2; j_gene: TRBJ2-2; CDR3nt: TGTGCCAGCAGCTCGGGACTTCAAAACACCGGGGAGCTGTTTTTT; CDR3aa: CASSSGLQNTGELFF
d_gene: -; abundance: once; v_gene: TRBV7-3; j_gene: TRBJ2-2; CDR3nt: TGTGCCAGCAGCTTGGTTCAAAGCGGGAACACCGGGGAGCTGTTTTTT; CDR3aa: CASSLVQSGNTGELFF
d_gene: -; abundance: -; v_gene: TRBV29-1; j_gene: TRBJ2-3; CDR3nt: TGCAGCGTAAGACTGGTCCTCACAGATACGCAGTATTTT; CDR3aa: CSVRLVLTDTQYF
d_gene: -; abundance: -; v_gene: TRBV14; j_gene: TRBJ1-3; CDR3nt: TGTGCCAGCAGCCAATCCTCTACAGGGAGAGGAAACACCATATATTTT; CDR3aa: CASSQSSTGRGNTIYF
d_gene: -; abundance: once; v_gene: TRBV2; j_gene: TRBJ2-2; CDR3nt: TGTGCCAGCAGTTTGGGTGGGGTGAACACCGGGGAGCTGTTTTTT; CDR3aa: CASSLGGVNTGELFF
d_gene: -; abundance: few; v_gene: TRBV11-2; j_gene: TRBJ1-5; CDR3nt: TGTGCCAGCAGCTTAGATCCCCAGTATCAGCCCCAGCATTTT; CDR3aa: CASSLDPQYQPQHF
d_gene: -; abundance: once; v_gene: TRBV28; j_gene: TRBJ1-3; CDR3nt: TGTGCCAGCAGTTCGGGGAGTTTAGAAAACACCATATATTTT; CDR3aa: CASSSGSLENTIYF
d_gene: -; abundance: few; v_gene: TRBV2; j_gene: TRBJ2-7; CDR3nt: TGTGCCAGCAGTACCATCTACGAGCAGTACTTC; CDR3aa: CASSTIYEQYF
d_gene: -; abundance: -; v_gene: TRBV5-8; j_gene: TRBJ1-2; CDR3nt: TGTGCCAGCCAAGTTAAGGAGCGGGCGAGCTACACCTTC; CDR3aa: CASQVKERASYTF
d_gene: TRBD2; abundance: -; v_gene: TRBV19; j_gene: TRBJ2-1; CDR3nt: TGTGCCAGTAGTCCACGACTAACCGGTGCGGGAGGGAATGAGCAGTTCTTC; CDR3aa: CASSPRLTGAGGNEQFF
d_gene: -; abundance: once; v_gene: TRBV28; j_gene: TRBJ2-3; CDR3nt: TGTGCCAGCAGTTGGACTGGACCAGATACGCAGTATTTT; CDR3aa: CASSWTGPDTQYF
d_gene: -; abundance: -; v_gene: TRBV19; j_gene: TRBJ2-7; CDR3nt: TGTGCCAGTACGGGCGGTGGGGATCACGAGCAGTACTTC; CDR3aa: CASTGGGDHEQYF
d_gene: -; abundance: -; v_gene: TRBV2; j_gene: TRBJ2-4; CDR3nt: TGTGCCAGCAGTCCTGGACTGCTAGCCAAAAACATTCAGTACTTC; CDR3aa: CASSPGLLAKNIQYF
d_gene: -; abundance: -; v_gene: TRBV7-3; j_gene: TRBJ1-3; CDR3nt: TGTGCCAGCAGCTTACATGGGGGCCTGGGAAACACCATATATTTT; CDR3aa: CASSLHGGLGNTIYF
d_gene: -; abundance: -; v_gene: TRBV28; j_gene: TRBJ2-7; CDR3nt: TGTGCCGCCGGGCACGATAGGGGTTACGAGCAGTACTTC; CDR3aa: CAAGHDRGYEQYF
d_gene: TRBD2; abundance: -; v_gene: TRBV6-5; j_gene: TRBJ2-7; CDR3nt: TGTGCCAGCAGTTATGGGACTAGGGCTAACTACGAGCAGTACTTC; CDR3aa: CASSYGTRANYEQYF
d_gene: TRBD1; abundance: -; v_gene: TRBV28; j_gene: TRBJ2-7; CDR3nt: TGTGCCAGCAGCTCTAACAGGGGCGGCTACTACGAGCAGTACTTC; CDR3aa: CASSSNRGGYYEQYF
d_gene: -; abundance: -; v_gene: TRBV4-2; j_gene: TRBJ2-1; CDR3nt: TGTGCCAGCAGCCAAGATTTGGCGACAGGGAGGCTAGCGGCTCGGGACAATGAGCAGTTCTTC; CDR3aa: CASSQDLATGRLAARDNEQFF
d_gene: -; abundance: -; v_gene: TRBV29-1; j_gene: TRBJ2-7; CDR3nt: TGCAGCGTTGAAAGCGACTCCTCCTACGAGCAGTACTTC; CDR3aa: CSVESDSSYEQYF
d_gene: -; abundance: -; v_gene: TRBV11-3; j_gene: TRBJ1-2; CDR3nt: TGTGCCAGCAGCTTGGGAGGTGGCTATGGCTACACCTTC; CDR3aa: CASSLGGGYGYTF
d_gene: -; abundance: -; v_gene: TRBV7-3; j_gene: TRBJ2-2; CDR3nt: TGTGCCAGCAGCTTAGGATGGACCGGGAACACCGGGGAGCTGTTTTTT; CDR3aa: CASSLGWTGNTGELFF
d_gene: TRBD2; abundance: -; v_gene: TRBV29-1; j_gene: TRBJ2-7; CDR3nt: TGCAGCGCAACCACTCTCGCGGGAGGCACCTACGAGCAGTACTTC; CDR3aa: CSATTLAGGTYEQYF
d_gene: -; abundance: once; v_gene: TRBV5-1; j_gene: TRBJ2-5; CDR3nt: TGCGCCAGCAGCTTCACCCGGGGCGGGGCCTTCCAAGAGACCCAGTACTTC; CDR3aa: CASSFTRGGAFQETQYF
d_gene: TRBD1; abundance: once; v_gene: TRBV28; j_gene: TRBJ1-1; CDR3nt: TGTGCCAGCACCCGAGTGACAGGGTCCTTGAATGAAGCTTTCTTT; CDR3aa: CASTRVTGSLNEAFF
d_gene: -; abundance: -; v_gene: TRBV9; j_gene: TRBJ1-2; CDR3nt: TGTGCCAGCAGCCCCCGGCCGGGAACAGGGTATGGCTACACCTTC; CDR3aa: CASSPRPGTGYGYTF
d_gene: -; abundance: -; v_gene: TRBV30; j_gene: TRBJ1-4; CDR3nt: TGTGCCTGGAGTAATCAAGTGGGCCTCAATGAAAAACTGTTTTTT; CDR3aa: CAWSNQVGLNEKLFF
d_gene: TRBD1; abundance: -; v_gene: TRBV18; j_gene: TRBJ1-3; CDR3nt: TGTGCCAGCTCACCGGCTCAGGGGGCTCAAAGTGCCATATATTTT; CDR3aa: CASSPAQGAQSAIYF
d_gene: TRBD1; abundance: -; v_gene: TRBV4-1; j_gene: TRBJ1-4; CDR3nt: TGCGCCAGCAGCCTTCAGGGGGTTGTGGATGAAAAACTGTTTTTT; CDR3aa: CASSLQGVVDEKLFF
d_gene: -; abundance: -; v_gene: TRBV4-3; j_gene: TRBJ1-1; CDR3nt: TGCGCCAGCAGCCTCCGACAGAACACTGAAGCTTTCTTT; CDR3aa: CASSLRQNTEAFF
d_gene: -; abundance: -; v_gene: TRBV20-1; j_gene: TRBJ1-4; CDR3nt: TGCAGTGCTGGGCTGGGGCAAGTCTTGTTTTTT; CDR3aa: CSAGLGQVLFF
d_gene: TRBD2; abundance: -; v_gene: TRBV9; j_gene: TRBJ2-7; CDR3nt: TGTGCCAGCAGCGCCCAAGGAGCGGGAGTACCTAACGAGCAGTACTTC; CDR3aa: CASSAQGAGVPNEQYF
d_gene: -; abundance: -; v_gene: TRBV11-2; j_gene: TRBJ1-4; CDR3nt: TGTGCCAGCAGCTTTAACGACCCGCGGAATGAAAAACTGTTTTTT; CDR3aa: CASSFNDPRNEKLFF
d_gene: -; abundance: once; v_gene: TRBV28; j_gene: TRBJ2-3; CDR3nt: TGTGCCAGCAGGCTGGGCCTCAGGGATACGCAGTATTTT; CDR3aa: CASRLGLRDTQYF
d_gene: -; abundance: once; v_gene: TRBV5-1; j_gene: TRBJ2-5; CDR3nt: TGCGCCAGCAGCCCGGGGACCAGAGGGGAGACCCAGTACTTC; CDR3aa: CASSPGTRGETQYF
d_gene: -; abundance: few; v_gene: TRBV6-1; j_gene: TRBJ1-3; CDR3nt: TGTGCCAGCAGTGAAAGGCGTGGCGTGGGAACTTCAGGCTTT; CDR3aa: CASSERRGVGTSGF
d_gene: -; abundance: -; v_gene: TRBV6-1; j_gene: TRBJ1-5; CDR3nt: TGTGCCAGCAAATATAGCAATCAGCCCCAGCATTTT; CDR3aa: CASKYSNQPQHF
d_gene: TRBD2; abundance: once; v_gene: TRBV7-6; j_gene: TRBJ2-5; CDR3nt: TGTGCCAGCAGCTCGCGGCCCGGGACTAGGGGGGAGACCCAGTACTTC; CDR3aa: CASSSRPGTRGETQYF
d_gene: TRBD1; abundance: -; v_gene: TRBV18; j_gene: TRBJ2-7; CDR3nt: TGTGCCAGCTCACAATTATCCGGGACAGTCCACGAGCAGTACTTC; CDR3aa: CASSQLSGTVHEQYF
d_gene: -; abundance: -; v_gene: TRBV27; j_gene: TRBJ1-1; CDR3nt: TGTGCCAGCAGTCGGCCCCCCAACACTGAAGCTTTCTTT; CDR3aa: CASSRPPNTEAFF
d_gene: -; abundance: -; v_gene: TRBV29-1; j_gene: TRBJ2-5; CDR3nt: TGCAGCGCCAAGGGTTGGCCGCAAGAGACCCAGTACTTC; CDR3aa: CSAKGWPQETQYF
d_gene: -; abundance: once; v_gene: TRBV25-1; j_gene: TRBJ2-5; CDR3nt: TGTGCCAGCTCCCGCAGGGGGGAGGTCCAAGAGACCCAGTACTTC; CDR3aa: CASSRRGEVQETQYF
d_gene: -; abundance: -; v_gene: TRBV9; j_gene: TRBJ2-1; CDR3nt: TGTGCCAGCAGCGTAGGGCCCCTGGAGTACAATGAGCAGTTCTTC; CDR3aa: CASSVGPLEYNEQFF
d_gene: TRBD1; abundance: -; v_gene: TRBV7-9; j_gene: TRBJ2-3; CDR3nt: TGTGCCAGCAGCTTATCTCGGACAGGGATTCTCACAGATACGCAGTATTTT; CDR3aa: CASSLSRTGILTDTQYF
d_gene: -; abundance: -; v_gene: TRBV6-1; j_gene: TRBJ2-7; CDR3nt: TGTGCCAGCAGTGAAGGGCTAGCAACCGAGCAGTACTTC; CDR3aa: CASSEGLATEQYF
d_gene: -; abundance: -; v_gene: TRBV6-5; j_gene: TRBJ1-4; CDR3nt: TGTGCCAGCGGTGTGGGGAGTAATGAAAAACTGTTTTTT; CDR3aa: CASGVGSNEKLFF
d_gene: -; abundance: -; v_gene: TRBV5-1; j_gene: TRBJ2-3; CDR3nt: TGCGCCAGCAGCTTGGGTCTAGCAACAGATACGCAGTATTTT; CDR3aa: CASSLGLATDTQYF
d_gene: -; abundance: once; v_gene: TRBV28; j_gene: TRBJ2-7; CDR3nt: TGTGCCAGCAGTTTGCCCCAAGGGTTCGAGCAGTACTTC; CDR3aa: CASSLPQGFEQYF
d_gene: TRBD2; abundance: -; v_gene: TRBV5-6; j_gene: TRBJ2-2; CDR3nt: TGTGCCAGCAGCCCTAGCGGGAGGGCTATACGCACCGGGGAGCTGTTTTTT; CDR3aa: CASSPSGRAIRTGELFF
d_gene: -; abundance: -; v_gene: TRBV6-5; j_gene: TRBJ2-6; CDR3nt: TGTGCCACCAACCAACCCGGGGCCAACGTCCTGACTTTC; CDR3aa: CATNQPGANVLTF
d_gene: -; abundance: -; v_gene: TRBV19; j_gene: TRBJ2-2; CDR3nt: TGTGCCAGTAGTCCCCAGCAGACCGGGGAGCTGTTTTTT; CDR3aa: CASSPQQTGELFF